Listed here are 18 T cell receptor beta chains from one sample, sequenced in a study of cytomegalovirus exposure and HLA in healthy donors (dated by TCRdb to the late 2010s). Preparation of the library involved the immunoSEQ multiplex PCR assay. The multiplex PCR relied on a mix of 60 forward primers for TCR Vbeta segments and 13 reverse primers for TCR Jbeta segments. The source is immuneACCESS, and TCRdb retained only in-frame sequences with V and J called. Part of the clones is not carried over; for the studies checked, unresolved V genes explain less than half of this, and the remainder is unexplained. The sample table on file contains over 100,000 clones. The ten largest clones represent under 2% of the sample. The source material was PBMCs. The receptor set was obtained from a woman between 40 and 55 years old in good health and CMV-seropositive.

The chain employs TRBV29-1 and TRBJ2-7; D is ambiguous. Germline CDR1 and CDR2: SQVTM and ANQGSEA. V lost 1 base and J lost 6, with 19 bases in between. This CDR3 is built from 15 residues. This CDR3 reads CSVEVPNRSPGEQYF. The CDR3 coding sequence is TGCAGCGTTGAAGTCCCCAATCGGTCCCCGGGCGAGCAGTACTTC.

The V gene is TRBV2, the J gene TRBJ1-4, with TRBD1 as a possible D gene (5 bases). This CDR3 has 12 residues. Between the trimmed V and J ends, which lost 10 bases and 7 bases, there was a span of 13 bases. CDR1 SNHLY and CDR2 FYNNEI come from the germline V gene. The CDR3 region has the DNA TGTGCCAATGGACAATGGGGTGAAAAACTGTTTTTT. Amino acids: CANGQWGEKLFF.

The chain carries TRBV5-8 and TRBJ2-1; 11 bases fit TRBD2. V was pared by 3 bases and J by 0 bases, with 8 bases of the junction left unmatched. This CDR3 comprises 18 residues. The germline gives CDR1 SGHTS, CDR2 YDEGEE. The CDR3 DNA reads as TGTGCCAGCAGCTCGGGACTAGCGGTTCTGAGCTCCTACAATGAGCAGTTCTTC. Its protein is CASSSGLAVLSSYNEQFF.

The rearrangement links TRBV2 to TRBJ2-7; D may be TRBD2 (5 bases). V was pared by 7 bases and J by 1 base, with 11 bases between. CDR1 and CDR2 (germline): SNHLY, FYNNEI. CDR3 size: 13 residues. The CDR3 region is CASKISASYEQYF. DNA for the CDR3: TGTGCCAGCAAAATTAGCGCTTCCTACGAGCAGTACTTC.

V gene TRBV29-1 combines with J gene TRBJ2-5; the match to TRBD2 covers 10 bases. Germline-derived CDR1 and CDR2 are SQVTM and ANQGSEA. V lost 6 bases and J lost 0; bases outside the gene matches: 4. There are 14 residues in the CDR3. The CDR3 region is CSVDSGRNQETQYF. CDR3 in DNA: TGCAGCGTCGATAGCGGGAGGAACCAAGAGACCCAGTACTTC.

The CDR3 loop is CASLSGQGAVGYTF. The CDR3 nucleotides are TGTGCCAGCCTCTCCGGACAGGGGGCGGTTGGCTACACCTTC. The rearrangement uses TRBV6-5 and TRBJ1-2; 11 bases match TRBD1. This CDR3 is built from 14 residues. Germline CDR1 MNHEY, CDR2 SVGAGI. J lost 7 bases, V lost 8 bases, and 9 bases had no gene match.

This chain connects TRBV5-6 to TRBJ2-5; D is undetermined. CDR1 is SGHDT and CDR2 is YYEEEE in the germline V gene. The CDR3 is 11 amino acids. Between the trimmed V and J ends, which lost 1 base and 12 bases, there was a span of 10 bases. CDR3 nucleotides: TGTGCCAGCAGCTTGTCAACAGTAGAGTACTTC. Its protein is CASSLSTVEYF.

The J gene is TRBJ1-2, the V gene TRBV28, with 9 bases that match TRBD1. Germline CDR1 MDHEN, CDR2 SYDVKM. J was trimmed by 2 bases and V by 5 bases; bases with no gene match: 9. The CDR3 extends over 16 amino acids. The CDR3 nucleotides are TGTGCCAGCAGTCCACCCGGGACAGGGCTCAACTATGGCTACACCTTC. Translated, it gives CASSPPGTGLNYGYTF.

CDR3 bases: TGCAGCGTTGAACGGGCAGGGGGTGGAAAGACCCAGTACTTC. This codes for CSVERAGGGKTQYF. The chain couples TRBV29-1 to TRBJ2-5; TRBD1 matches 7 bases. The CDR3 runs to 14 residues. The V gene end was trimmed by 2 bases and the J gene end by 6 bases; junction bases not matched to a gene: 9. Germline lookup yields CDR1 SQVTM and CDR2 ANQGSEA.

This CDR3 is CASSARENTEAFF. For the CDR3, the DNA is TGTGCCAGCAGCGCCAGGGAGAACACTGAAGCTTTCTTT. The chain carries TRBV9 and TRBJ1-1; TRBD1 might be the D (5 bases). The length of the CDR3 is 13 residues. CDR1 and CDR2 (germline): SGDLS, YYNGEE. Trimming took 3 bases from V and 1 from J, leaving 7 bases between them.

V usage is TRBV19 and J usage is TRBJ1-1; D is unclear. CDR1 is LNHDA, CDR2 SQIVND, per germline (reference sequence). V was shortened by 4 bases and J by 4 bases, with 10 bases between the two germline ends. The CDR3 is 13 amino acids. CDR3 sequence: CASSTPPSTEAFF. The CDR3 region has the DNA TGTGCCAGTAGTACCCCTCCGAGCACTGAAGCTTTCTTT.

CDR3 amino acids: CASSGTRQGSEKLFF. CDR3 DNA sequence: TGTGCCAGTAGTGGGACTCGACAGGGAAGTGAAAAACTGTTTTTT. This sequence joins TRBV19 and TRBJ1-4, with 7 bases fitting TRBD1. Germline assignment: CDR1 LNHDA and CDR2 SQIVND (reference sequence). The CDR3 contains 15 residues. V lost 5 bases to trimming and J lost 7 bases; unmatched junction nucleotides: 10. The variable domain in full, with the rest retrieved from reference TRBV19 and TRBJ1-4, is DGGITQSPKYLFRKEGQNVTLSCEQNLNHDAMYWYRQDPGQGLRLIYYSQIVNDFQKGDIAEGYSVSREKKESFPLTVTSAQKNPTAFYLCASSGTRQGSEKLFFGSGTQLSVL.

The chain recombines TRBV5-4 with TRBJ2-2; perhaps TRBD2 as D (6 bases). Per the germline V gene, CDR1 is SGHNT and CDR2 is YYREEE (reference sequence). This CDR3 spans 14 amino acids. CDR3 amino acids: CASSPGVSTGELFF. CDR3 nucleotides: TGTGCGAGTAGCCCGGGGGTAAGCACCGGGGAGCTGTTTTTT.

The chain uses TRBV6-6 and TRBJ1-1; 10 bases agree with TRBD1. The germline CDR1 and CDR2 sequences are MNHNY and SVGAGI (reference sequence). The CDR3 totals 16 residues. With 2 bases clipped from V and 6 bases from J, the junction kept 9 bases outside the gene matches. The CDR3 bases are TGTGCCAGCAGTTACATCGTCCCCGGGACAGGGGCTGAAGCTTTCTTT. This codes for CASSYIVPGTGAEAFF.

V and J are TRBV18 and TRBJ2-5; possibly TRBD2 for D (5 bases). TRBJ2-7 matches the DNA end more closely, so the J call is doubtful. Germline lookup yields CDR1 KGHSH and CDR2 LQKENI. The CDR3 has 18 residues. CDR3 nucleotide sequence: TGTGCCAGCTCACCACTTTCTAGCCCTAGTGGGCTTACCTACGAGCAGTACTTC. This encodes CASSPLSSPSGLTYEQYF.

The V gene is TRBV5-6, the J gene TRBJ1-1; no definite D call. CDR3 length equals 14 residues. In germline, CDR1 is SGHDT, CDR2 YYEEEE. The V gene lost 7 bases and the J gene lost 5 bases, with 18 bases spanning the gap. CDR3 DNA: TGTGCCAGCGCCCTGGGTGGGCAGTCAACTGAAGCTTTCTTT. Its translation is CASALGGQSTEAFF.

The V gene is TRBV6-6, the J gene TRBJ2-7, with D possibly TRBD1 on 5 matching bases. Germline-derived CDR1 and CDR2 are MNHNY and SVGAGI (reference sequence). Trimming removed 1 base at V and 3 bases at J, with 10 bases between. This CDR3 region has 14 residues. DNA of the CDR3: TGTGCCAGCAGTTACTTTCAGGGCCTCTACGAGCAGTACTTC. Protein sequence: CASSYFQGLYEQYF.

V is TRBV11-2 and J is TRBJ2-7; D remains unclear. The CDR3 extends over 15 amino acids. Germline lookup yields CDR1 SGHAT and CDR2 FQNNGV. Deletions cut 5 bases from V and 4 bases from J, with 18 bases between. In nucleotides, the CDR3 is TGTGCCAGCAGCCCCGGGTCAGTGATTCCATACGAGCAGTACTTC. It is translated as CASSPGSVIPYEQYF.